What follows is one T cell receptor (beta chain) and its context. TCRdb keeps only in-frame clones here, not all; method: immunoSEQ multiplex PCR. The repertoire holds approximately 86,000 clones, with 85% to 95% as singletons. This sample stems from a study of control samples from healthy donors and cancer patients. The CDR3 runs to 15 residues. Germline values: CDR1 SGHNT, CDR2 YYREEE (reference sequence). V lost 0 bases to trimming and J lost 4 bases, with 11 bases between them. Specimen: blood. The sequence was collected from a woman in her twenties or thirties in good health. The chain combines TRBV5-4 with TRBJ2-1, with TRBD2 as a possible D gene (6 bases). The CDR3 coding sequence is TGTGCCAGCAGCTTGGAGTCAGGGAGGTACAATGAGCAGTTCTTC. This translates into CASSLESGRYNEQFF.